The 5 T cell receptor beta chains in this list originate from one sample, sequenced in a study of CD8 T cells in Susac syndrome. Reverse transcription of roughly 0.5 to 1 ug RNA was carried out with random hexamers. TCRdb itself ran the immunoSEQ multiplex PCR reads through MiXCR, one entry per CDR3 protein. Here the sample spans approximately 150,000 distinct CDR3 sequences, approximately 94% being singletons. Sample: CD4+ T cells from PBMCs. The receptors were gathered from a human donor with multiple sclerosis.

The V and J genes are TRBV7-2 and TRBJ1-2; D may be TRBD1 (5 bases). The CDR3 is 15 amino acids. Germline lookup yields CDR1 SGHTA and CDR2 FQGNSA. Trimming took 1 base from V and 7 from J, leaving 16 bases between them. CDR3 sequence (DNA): TGTGCCAGCAGCTTAGGGGGACCGCTTAAAGCTGGCTACACCTTC. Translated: CASSLGGPLKAGYTF.

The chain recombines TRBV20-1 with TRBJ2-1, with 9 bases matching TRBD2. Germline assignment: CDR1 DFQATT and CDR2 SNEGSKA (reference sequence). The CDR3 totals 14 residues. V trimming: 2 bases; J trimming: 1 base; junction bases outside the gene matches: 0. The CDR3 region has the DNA TGCAGTGCTAGACTAGCGGGGTCCTACAATGAGCAGTTCTTC. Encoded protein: CSARLAGSYNEQFF.

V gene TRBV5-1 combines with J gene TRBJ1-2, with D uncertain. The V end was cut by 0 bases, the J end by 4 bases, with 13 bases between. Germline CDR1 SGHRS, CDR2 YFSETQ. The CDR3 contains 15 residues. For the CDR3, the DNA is TGCGCCAGCAGCTTGGAAATCGGAGCCCTCTATGGCTACACCTTC. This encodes CASSLEIGALYGYTF.

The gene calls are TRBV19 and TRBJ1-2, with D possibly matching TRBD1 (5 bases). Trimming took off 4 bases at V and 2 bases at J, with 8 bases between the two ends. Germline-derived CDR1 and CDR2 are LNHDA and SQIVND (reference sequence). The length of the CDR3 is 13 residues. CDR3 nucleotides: TGTGCCAGTAGTAGGGACGCCAACTATGGCTACACCTTC. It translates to CASSRDANYGYTF.

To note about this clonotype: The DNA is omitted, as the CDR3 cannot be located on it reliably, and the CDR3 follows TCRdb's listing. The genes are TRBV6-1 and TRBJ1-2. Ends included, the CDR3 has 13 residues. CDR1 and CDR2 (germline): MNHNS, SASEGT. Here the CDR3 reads CASILVKGYGYTF.